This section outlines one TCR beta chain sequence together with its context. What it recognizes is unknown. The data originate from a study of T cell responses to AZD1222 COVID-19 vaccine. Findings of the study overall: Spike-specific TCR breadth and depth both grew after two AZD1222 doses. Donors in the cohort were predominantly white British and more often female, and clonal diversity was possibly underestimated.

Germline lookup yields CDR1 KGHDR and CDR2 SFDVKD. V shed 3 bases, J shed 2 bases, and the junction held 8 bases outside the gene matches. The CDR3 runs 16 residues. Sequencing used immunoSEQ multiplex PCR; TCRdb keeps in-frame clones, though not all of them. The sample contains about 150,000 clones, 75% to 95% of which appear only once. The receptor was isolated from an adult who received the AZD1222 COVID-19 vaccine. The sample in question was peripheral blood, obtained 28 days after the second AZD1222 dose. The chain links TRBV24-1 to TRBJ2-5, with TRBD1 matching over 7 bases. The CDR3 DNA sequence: TGTGCCACCAGTGATGGGGCACCGGGACAGCAAGAGACCCAGTACTTC. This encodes CATSDGAPGQQETQYF.